This T cell receptor beta chain was retrieved from a study of T-cell reconstitution after alpha-beta-depleted transplantation in children. TCRbeta library construction was performed incorporating unique molecular identifiers. TCRdb used MiXCR to reprocess the PCR reads, holding one entry per CDR3 protein. The table includes about 400,000 distinct CDR3 sequences, around 15% detected once. Germline loops: CDR1 MGHDK, CDR2 SYGVNS. The ends lost 8 bases at V and 5 bases at J; junction bases unmatched: 7. The CDR3 consists of 14 residues. Study-level results: Most T-cell counts and diversity one year after the transplant came from T cells that were newly produced. Diversity of TCRbeta at day 60 was high in some patients, arising from surviving recipient T cells and thymic progenitors. In patients about two months after transplant, alpha-beta T cells reportedly arose from several hundred expanded graft clones.

There are a few counts of this clonotype. Its antigen is still unknown. This specimen was PBMCs, mostly from graft donor cells, taken 360 days after TCRalphabeta/CD19-depleted stem cell transplant. The gene calls are TRBV25-1 and TRBJ1-5; TRBD1 matches at 9 bases. This TCR came from a boy under two years old who had a stem cell transplant for Wiskott-Aldrich syndrome, so the T cells may come from the graft donor. CDR3 sequence: CASAWDRVDQPQHF. Written as DNA, the CDR3 is TGTGCCAGCGCCTGGGACAGGGTCGATCAGCCCCAGCATTTT. Full variable domain (rest looked up from reference TRBV25-1 and TRBJ1-5): EADIYQTPRYLVIGTGKKITLECSQTMGHDKMYWYQQDPGMELHLIHYSYGVNSTEKGDLSSESTVSRIRTEHFPLTLESARPSHTSQYLCASAWDRVDQPQHFGDGTRLSIL.